The rows below give T cell receptor beta chains drawn from one sample of a study of PD-1 blockade in classical Hodgkin lymphoma. Assay used: immunoSEQ multiplex PCR; TCRdb lists only in-frame clones, some missing. The repertoire includes some 35,000 clones, 90% of them detected once, and about 0.21% sits in the top ten. Sequenced here: CD4+ T cells from blood, sampled at baseline. The receptor source for this set is a human donor with classical Hodgkin lymphoma. CDR3s include the opening cysteine and the closing phenylalanine or tryptophan. D genes are given only for firm matches. Some rows mark clone size as missing; the rest say once, few, many or name a class of expanded clone.

clone_size d_call j_call v_call cdr3_nt cdr3_aa
NA TRBD2 TRBJ2-3 TRBV6-1 TGTGCCAGCAGTGAACTGCCCGGAGCTAGCGGGGCTAACACAGATACGCAGTATTTT CASSELPGASGANTDTQYF
NA TRBD1 TRBJ1-2 TRBV10-1 TGCGCCAGCAGTGAGACAGGGGAGATCTATGGCTACACCTTC CASSETGEIYGYTF
few NA TRBJ1-5 TRBV21-1 TGTGCCAGCAGCAAAGTACCCGGACAAACGAATCAGCCCCAGCATTTT CASSKVPGQTNQPQHF
NA TRBD1 TRBJ1-1 TRBV18 TGTGCCAGCTCACCAGCTCCCCAGACAGGGTACACTGAAGCTTTCTTT CASSPAPQTGYTEAFF
NA NA TRBJ2-7 TRBV19 TGTGCCAGTAGTACTGCCCGTTCCGGGACTGAAACCTACGAGCAGTACTTC CASSTARSGTETYEQYF
few TRBD1 TRBJ1-1 TRBV4-1 TGCGCCAGCAGGGCGTCGGAACAGGGGGCTTTCTTT CASRASEQGAFF
NA NA TRBJ2-3 TRBV20-1 TGCAGTGCGGGACCTTACGATACGCAGTATTTT CSAGPYDTQYF
NA NA TRBJ1-2 TRBV30 TGTGCCTGGGAGCCCACCGTCCGCTATGGCTACACCTTC CAWEPTVRYGYTF
NA NA TRBJ1-1 TRBV19 TGTGCCAGTACGGCGTACATGAACACTGAAGCTTTCTTT CASTAYMNTEAFF
NA NA TRBJ2-1 TRBV9 TGTGCCAGCAGCGTAGGAACAGGGTGGAGGGCTGAGCAGTTCTTC CASSVGTGWRAEQFF
NA TRBD2 TRBJ2-2 TRBV28 TGTGCCAGCAGACTGGGGACTAGTCCCTCCGGGGAGCTGTTTTTT CASRLGTSPSGELFF
NA TRBD1 TRBJ2-3 TRBV5-1 TGCGCCAGCAGCCCGACAGGGAGCCCAGATACGCAGTATTTT CASSPTGSPDTQYF
NA NA TRBJ2-2 TRBV19 TGTGCCAGTAGTTTAGGTGGGGGTCCCGGGGAGCTGTTTTTT CASSLGGGPGELFF
NA NA TRBJ1-4 TRBV12-2 TGTGCAAGTCAACTTCGGGAGAGTGAAAAACTGTTTTTT CASQLRESEKLFF
NA NA TRBJ1-1 TRBV23-1 TGCGCCAGCACCCGCCCTTCCTCAATTCAGGGAGATGGCACTGAAGCTTTCTTT CASTRPSSIQGDGTEAFF
NA NA TRBJ1-5 TRBV19 TGTGCCAGTAGTATTGTCGGACAATATAGCAATCAGCCCCAGCATTTT CASSIVGQYSNQPQHF
NA TRBD2 TRBJ2-7 TRBV28 TGTGCCAGCAGTTTAGGGGTACGCGGGAGGCCCTACGAGCAGTACTTC CASSLGVRGRPYEQYF
NA NA TRBJ1-4 TRBV5-1 TGCGCCAGCAGCTCATCAGGGTTTGGCAATGAAAAACTGTTTTTT CASSSSGFGNEKLFF
NA TRBD2 TRBJ2-7 TRBV5-4 TGTGCCAGCAGCTCCACTAGCGGGTATATCTACGAGCAGTACTTC CASSSTSGYIYEQYF
NA NA TRBJ2-2 TRBV29-1 TGCAGCGTTCGACACAGCGGCGGGACCGGGGAGCTGTTTTTT CSVRHSGGTGELFF
NA TRBD1 TRBJ2-7 TRBV6-1 TGTGCCAGCAGTGTCGGGACAGGGGGATACGAGCAGTACTTC CASSVGTGGYEQYF
NA NA TRBJ2-3 TRBV4-2 TGTGCCAGCAGCCAAACGGCGCGTGGCGACACAGATACGCAGTATTTT CASSQTARGDTDTQYF
NA NA TRBJ2-7 TRBV18 TGTGCCAGCTCAACCGGGACGACCTACGAGCAGTACTTC CASSTGTTYEQYF
NA NA TRBJ1-5 TRBV5-6 TGTGCCAGCAGCTCGTGGGGTCAGGGAGGACCGTTGATGCCCCAGCATTTT CASSSWGQGGPLMPQHF
NA TRBD1 TRBJ2-2 TRBV27 TGTGCCAGCAGCCGTCTCGGCACCTTCCTAACTAGGACAGGAAGGATCTGGGAGCTGTTTTTT CASSRLGTFLTRTGRIWELFF
NA NA TRBJ1-1 TRBV2 TGTGCCAGCAGTGAACGGGGCCACACTGAAGCTTTCTTT CASSERGHTEAFF
NA TRBD1 TRBJ1-2 TRBV19 TGTGCCAGTAGTATCGGGGGACAGTTAAACTATGGCTACACCTTC CASSIGGQLNYGYTF
NA NA TRBJ1-1 TRBV25-1 TGTGCCAGCAGTAAGGATGTGAACACTGAAGCTTTCTTT CASSKDVNTEAFF
few TRBD1 TRBJ2-7 TRBV30 TGTGCCTGGAGTGGATGGGGACAGGGGGCGATCGAGCAGTACTTC CAWSGWGQGAIEQYF
once NA TRBJ1-3 TRBV30 TGTGCCTGGAGTGTCGCGCTAGGGTCCTCTGGAAACACCATATATTTT CAWSVALGSSGNTIYF
NA TRBD1 TRBJ1-5 TRBV2 TGTGCCAGCAGAGGACAGGTCAATCAGCCCCAGCATTTT CASRGQVNQPQHF
NA TRBD1 TRBJ1-4 TRBV27 TGTGCCAGCAGTTCAGTCCGGGACAGGGCTACAACTAATGAAAAACTGTTTTTT CASSSVRDRATTNEKLFF
NA NA TRBJ2-7 TRBV5-1 TGCGCCAGCAGCTTCACGATAAGCTCCTACGAGCAGTACTTC CASSFTISSYEQYF
NA NA TRBJ2-1 TRBV9 TGTGCCAGCAGCCCCAGCCTTGGTAGGGCGAGCTCCTACAATGAGCAGTTCTTC CASSPSLGRASSYNEQFF
once TRBD1 TRBJ2-2 TRBV2 TGTGCCAGCAGTGAAACGGGACAGCCATCCGGGGAGCTGTTTTTT CASSETGQPSGELFF
NA NA TRBJ1-5 TRBV28 TGTGCCAGCAGTTTATTGGGGAATCAGCCCCAGCATTTT CASSLLGNQPQHF
NA TRBD1 TRBJ1-1 TRBV28 TGTGCCAGCAGTTGGGGGACAGTGAACACTGAAGCTTTCTTT CASSWGTVNTEAFF
NA NA TRBJ1-1 TRBV28 TGTGCCAGCGAAGATTCGGGGTACGGTCTCGAAGCTTTCTTT CASEDSGYGLEAFF
NA NA TRBJ2-7 TRBV30 TGTGCCTGGAGTTGGGACACTAGGGGAACCTACGAGCAGTACTTC CAWSWDTRGTYEQYF
NA TRBD1 TRBJ1-3 TRBV15 TGTGCCACCAGCAGACAGGGGGCTGGAAACACCATATATTTT CATSRQGAGNTIYF
once TRBD1 TRBJ2-4 TRBV11-2 TGTGCCAGCAGCTTGGGGTCGACAGGGTTAAACATTCAGTACTTC CASSLGSTGLNIQYF
NA NA TRBJ1-4 TRBV6-5 TGTGCCAGCAGTTACGAGTTCCGGATGGGTGAAAAACTGTTTTTT CASSYEFRMGEKLFF
NA TRBD2 TRBJ2-5 TRBV5-1 TGCGCCAGCAGCCAAAGGACTAGCGGGACCCGAGGAGAGACCCAGTACTTC CASSQRTSGTRGETQYF
NA TRBD2 TRBJ2-1 TRBV5-1 TGCGCCAGCGGGGGGATTTTACGGACTAGCGGCAATGAGCAGTTCTTC CASGGILRTSGNEQFF
few TRBD1 TRBJ2-7 TRBV6-1 TGTGCCAGCAGTGAAATTAGGGGGCCCTACGAGCAGTACTTC CASSEIRGPYEQYF
once NA TRBJ2-1 TRBV19 TGTGCCTCCAAGACGGGCTACAATGAGCAGTTCTTC CASKTGYNEQFF
NA NA TRBJ1-1 TRBV4-1 TGCGCCAGCAGCCAGCCGTATCAATCGAACACTGAAGCTTTCTTT CASSQPYQSNTEAFF
NA NA TRBJ2-7 TRBV2 TGTGCCAGCAGCAATCGTCTTCACTCCTACGAGCAGTACTTC CASSNRLHSYEQYF
NA NA TRBJ2-7 TRBV21-1 TGTGCCTCCCGGGCAGGAGGTGCGCGGGAGCAGTACTTC CASRAGGAREQYF
few TRBD2 TRBJ2-7 TRBV10-2 TGCGCCAGCAGCCCCGGACTAGCGGCATACGAGCAGTACTTC CASSPGLAAYEQYF
NA NA TRBJ1-3 TRBV29-1 TGCAGCGTTGGTATGTCGTCCGGGAACACCATATATTTT CSVGMSSGNTIYF
once TRBD2 TRBJ2-7 TRBV5-1 TGCGCCAGCAGCGAGAGACTAGCGGGAGCCTACGAGCAGTACTTC CASSERLAGAYEQYF
NA NA TRBJ2-1 TRBV19 TGTGCCAGTAGTAGCCAACCTCCGCGTGAGGAGCAGTTCTTC CASSSQPPREEQFF
NA TRBD1 TRBJ2-3 TRBV7-2 TGTGCCAGCAGCTTAGGGACAGGCCGGGAAACAGATACGCAGTATTTT CASSLGTGRETDTQYF
NA TRBD1 TRBJ1-1 TRBV5-5 TGTGCCAGCAGCTTGTCTCCAGGACAGGGAGGCACTGAAGCTTTCTTT CASSLSPGQGGTEAFF